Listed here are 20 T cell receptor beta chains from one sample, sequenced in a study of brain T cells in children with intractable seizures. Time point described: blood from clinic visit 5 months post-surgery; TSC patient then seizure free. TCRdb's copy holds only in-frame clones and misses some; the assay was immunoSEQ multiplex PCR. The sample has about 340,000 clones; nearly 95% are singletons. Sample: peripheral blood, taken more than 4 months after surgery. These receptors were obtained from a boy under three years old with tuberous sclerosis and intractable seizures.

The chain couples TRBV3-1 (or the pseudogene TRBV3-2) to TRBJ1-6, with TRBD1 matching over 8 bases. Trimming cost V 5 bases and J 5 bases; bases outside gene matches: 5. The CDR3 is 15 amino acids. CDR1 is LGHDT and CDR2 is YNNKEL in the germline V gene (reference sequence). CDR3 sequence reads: CASSSPDRDNSPLHF. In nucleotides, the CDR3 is TGTGCCAGCAGCTCCCCGGACAGGGATAATTCACCCCTCCACTTT.

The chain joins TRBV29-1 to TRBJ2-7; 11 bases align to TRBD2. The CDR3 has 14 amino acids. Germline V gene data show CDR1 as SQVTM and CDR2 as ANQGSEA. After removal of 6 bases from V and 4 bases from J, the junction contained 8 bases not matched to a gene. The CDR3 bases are TGCAGCGTCGATCGTAGCGGGGGGGGATACGAGCAGTACTTC. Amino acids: CSVDRSGGGYEQYF.

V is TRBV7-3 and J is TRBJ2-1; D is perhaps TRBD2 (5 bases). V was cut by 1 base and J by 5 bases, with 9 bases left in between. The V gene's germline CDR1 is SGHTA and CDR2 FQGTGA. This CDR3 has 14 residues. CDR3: CASSLSSGNNEQFF. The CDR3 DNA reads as TGTGCCAGCAGCTTAAGCAGCGGTAACAATGAGCAGTTCTTC.

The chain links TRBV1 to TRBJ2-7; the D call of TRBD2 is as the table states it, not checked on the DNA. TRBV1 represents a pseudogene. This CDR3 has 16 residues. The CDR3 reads CTSSLERWMREYEQYF. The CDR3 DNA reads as TGCACCAGCAGCCTGGAGCGATGGATGAGGGAATACGAGCAGTACTTC.

The CDR3 loop is CASSFTGGYGYTF. The DNA of the CDR3 is TGTGCCAGCAGCTTTACAGGGGGATATGGCTACACCTTC. J is TRBJ1-2 and V is TRBV5-6; 8 positions match TRBD1. The CDR3 sequence is 13 residues long. Per the germline V gene, CDR1 is SGHDT and CDR2 is YYEEEE. J was trimmed by 5 bases and V by 2 bases; bases with no gene match: 2.

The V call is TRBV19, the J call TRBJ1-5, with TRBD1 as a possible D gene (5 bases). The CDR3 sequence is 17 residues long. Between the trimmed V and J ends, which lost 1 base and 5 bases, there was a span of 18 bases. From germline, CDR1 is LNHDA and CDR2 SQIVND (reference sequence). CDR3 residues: CASSIVPGFGGDQPQHF. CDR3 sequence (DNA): TGTGCCAGTAGTATAGTTCCAGGGTTCGGAGGGGATCAGCCCCAGCATTTT.

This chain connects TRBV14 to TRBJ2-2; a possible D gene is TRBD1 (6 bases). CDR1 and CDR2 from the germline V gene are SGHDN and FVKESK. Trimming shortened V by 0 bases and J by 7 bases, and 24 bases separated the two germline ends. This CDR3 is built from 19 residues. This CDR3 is CASSQDRGGPPPGIGELFF. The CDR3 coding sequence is TGTGCCAGCAGCCAAGATAGAGGGGGTCCTCCCCCCGGGATCGGGGAGCTGTTTTTT.

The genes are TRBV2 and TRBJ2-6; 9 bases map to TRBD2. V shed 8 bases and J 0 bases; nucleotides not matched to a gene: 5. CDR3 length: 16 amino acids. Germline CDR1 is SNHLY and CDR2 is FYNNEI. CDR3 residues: CASRGGVCSGANVLTF. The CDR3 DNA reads TGTGCCAGCCGCGGGGGGGTTTGCTCTGGGGCCAACGTCCTGACTTTC.

The CDR3 DNA follows: TGTGCCAGCACCTTGGATTACTACGAGCAGTACTTC. Translating gives CASTLDYYEQYF. The V call is TRBV11-2, the J call TRBJ2-7, with D unclear. This CDR3 has 12 amino acids. CDR1 SGHAT and CDR2 FQNNGV come from the germline V gene. Trimming removed 7 bases at V and 3 bases at J, with 10 bases between.

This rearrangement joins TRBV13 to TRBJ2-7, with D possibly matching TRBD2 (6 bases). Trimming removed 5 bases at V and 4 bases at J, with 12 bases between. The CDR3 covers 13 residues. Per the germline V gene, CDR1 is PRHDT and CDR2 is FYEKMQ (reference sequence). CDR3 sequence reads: CASSPQEGYEQYF. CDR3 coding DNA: TGTGCCAGCAGCCCCCAGGAGGGGTACGAGCAGTACTTC.

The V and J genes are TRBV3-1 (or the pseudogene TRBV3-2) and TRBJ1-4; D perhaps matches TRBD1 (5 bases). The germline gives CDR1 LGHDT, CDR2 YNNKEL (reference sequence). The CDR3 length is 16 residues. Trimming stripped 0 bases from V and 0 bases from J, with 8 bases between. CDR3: CASSQEGHTTNEKLFF. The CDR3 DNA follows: TGTGCCAGCAGCCAAGAAGGACACACAACTAATGAAAAACTGTTTTTT.

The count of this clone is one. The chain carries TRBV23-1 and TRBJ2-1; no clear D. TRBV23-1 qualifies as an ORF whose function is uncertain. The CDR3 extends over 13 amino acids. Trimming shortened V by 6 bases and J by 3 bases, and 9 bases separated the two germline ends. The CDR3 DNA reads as TGCGCCAGCAGGGTATCGGGCTACAATGAGCAGTTCTTC. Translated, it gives CASRVSGYNEQFF.

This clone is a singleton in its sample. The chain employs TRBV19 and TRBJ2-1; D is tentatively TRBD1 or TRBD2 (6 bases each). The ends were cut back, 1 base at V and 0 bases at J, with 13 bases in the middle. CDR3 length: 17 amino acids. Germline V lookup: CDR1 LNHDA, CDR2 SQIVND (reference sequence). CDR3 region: CASSIAQGRSSYNEQFF. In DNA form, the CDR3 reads TGTGCCAGTAGTATAGCTCAGGGGAGGAGCTCCTACAATGAGCAGTTCTTC. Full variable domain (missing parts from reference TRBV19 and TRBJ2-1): DGGITQSPKYLFRKEGQNVTLSCEQNLNHDAMYWYRQDPGQGLRLIYYSQIVNDFQKGDIAEGYSVSREKKESFPLTVTSAQKNPTAFYLCASSIAQGRSSYNEQFFGPGTRLTVL.

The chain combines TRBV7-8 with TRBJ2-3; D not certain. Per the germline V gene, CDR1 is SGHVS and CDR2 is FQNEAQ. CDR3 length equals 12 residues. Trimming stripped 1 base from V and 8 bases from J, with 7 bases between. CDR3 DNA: TGTGCCAGCAGCTTAGAAACGGGTACGCAGTATTTT. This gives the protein CASSLETGTQYF.

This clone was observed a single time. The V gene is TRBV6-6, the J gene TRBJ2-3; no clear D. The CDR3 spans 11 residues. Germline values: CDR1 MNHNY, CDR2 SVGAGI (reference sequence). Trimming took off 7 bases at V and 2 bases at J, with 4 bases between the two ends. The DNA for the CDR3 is TGTGCCAGCACTTTCACAGATACGCAGTATTTT. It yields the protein CASTFTDTQYF.

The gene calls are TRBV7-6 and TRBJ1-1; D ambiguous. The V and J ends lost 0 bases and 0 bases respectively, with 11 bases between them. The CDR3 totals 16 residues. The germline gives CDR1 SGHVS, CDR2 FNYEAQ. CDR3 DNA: TGTGCCAGCAGCTTAGCGTTCAGAACTATGAACACTGAAGCTTTCTTT. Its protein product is CASSLAFRTMNTEAFF.

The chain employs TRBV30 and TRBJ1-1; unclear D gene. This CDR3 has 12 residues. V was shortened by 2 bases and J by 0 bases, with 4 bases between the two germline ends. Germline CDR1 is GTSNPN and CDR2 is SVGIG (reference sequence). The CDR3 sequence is CAWSTVNTEAFF. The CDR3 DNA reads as TGTGCCTGGAGTACCGTGAACACTGAAGCTTTCTTT.

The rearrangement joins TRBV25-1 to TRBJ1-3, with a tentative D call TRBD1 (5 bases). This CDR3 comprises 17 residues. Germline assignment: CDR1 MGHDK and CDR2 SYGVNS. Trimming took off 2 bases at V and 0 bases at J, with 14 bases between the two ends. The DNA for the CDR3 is TGTGCCAGCAGTGAACTGGGGCCCGCGAGCTCTGGAAACACCATATATTTT. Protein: CASSELGPASSGNTIYF.

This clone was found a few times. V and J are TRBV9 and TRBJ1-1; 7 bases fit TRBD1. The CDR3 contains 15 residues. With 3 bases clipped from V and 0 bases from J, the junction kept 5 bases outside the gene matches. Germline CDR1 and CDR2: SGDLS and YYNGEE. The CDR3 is CASSARTGMNTEAFF. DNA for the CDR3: TGTGCCAGCAGCGCACGGACAGGCATGAACACTGAAGCTTTCTTT.

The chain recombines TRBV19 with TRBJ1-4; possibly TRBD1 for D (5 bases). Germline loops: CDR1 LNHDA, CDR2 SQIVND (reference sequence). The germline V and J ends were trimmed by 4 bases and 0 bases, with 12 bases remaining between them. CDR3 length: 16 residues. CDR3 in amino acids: CASSKNGGATNEKLFF. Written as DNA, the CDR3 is TGTGCCAGTAGTAAGAATGGGGGGGCAACTAATGAAAAACTGTTTTTT.